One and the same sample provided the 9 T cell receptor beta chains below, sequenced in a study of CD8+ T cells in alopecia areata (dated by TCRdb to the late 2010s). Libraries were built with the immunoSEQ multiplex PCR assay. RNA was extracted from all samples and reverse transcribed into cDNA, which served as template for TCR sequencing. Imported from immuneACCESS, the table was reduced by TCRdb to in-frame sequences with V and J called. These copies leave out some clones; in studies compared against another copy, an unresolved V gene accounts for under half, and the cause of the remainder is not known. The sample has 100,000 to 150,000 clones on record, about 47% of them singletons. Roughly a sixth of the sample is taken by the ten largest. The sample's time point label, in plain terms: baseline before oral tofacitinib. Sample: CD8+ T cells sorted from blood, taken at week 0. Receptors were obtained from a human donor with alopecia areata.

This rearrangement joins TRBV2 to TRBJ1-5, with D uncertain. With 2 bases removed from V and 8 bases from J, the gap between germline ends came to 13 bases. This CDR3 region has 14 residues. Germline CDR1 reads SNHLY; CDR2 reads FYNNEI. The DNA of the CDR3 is TGTGCCAGCAGTGAAACCGTAGGCCTCAAGCCCCAGCATTTT. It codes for CASSETVGLKPQHF.

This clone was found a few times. In DNA, the CDR3 is TGTGCCAGCAGTCGGGACAGGGGATCCGAGCATCAGCCCCAGCATTTT. It specifies CASSRDRGSEHQPQHF. The V gene is TRBV6-6, the J gene TRBJ1-5, with TRBD1 identical over 10 bases. Germline lookup yields CDR1 MNHNY and CDR2 SVGAGI (reference sequence). V dropped 5 bases and J dropped 5; count of bases not matched to a gene: 9. This CDR3 region has 16 residues.

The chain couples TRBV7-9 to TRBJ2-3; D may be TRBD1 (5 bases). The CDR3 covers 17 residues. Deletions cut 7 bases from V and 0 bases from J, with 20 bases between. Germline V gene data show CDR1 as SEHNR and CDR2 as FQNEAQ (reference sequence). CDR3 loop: CASTRGRADPSTDTQYF. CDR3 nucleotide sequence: TGTGCCAGCACCCGAGGCAGGGCAGATCCAAGCACAGATACGCAGTATTTT.

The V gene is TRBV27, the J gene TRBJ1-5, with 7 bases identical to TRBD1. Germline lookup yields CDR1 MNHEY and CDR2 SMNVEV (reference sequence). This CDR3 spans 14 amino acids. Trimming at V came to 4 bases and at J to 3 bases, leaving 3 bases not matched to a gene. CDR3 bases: TGTGCCAGCAGTTGGGGACAGTACAATCAGCCCCAGCATTTT. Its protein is CASSWGQYNQPQHF.

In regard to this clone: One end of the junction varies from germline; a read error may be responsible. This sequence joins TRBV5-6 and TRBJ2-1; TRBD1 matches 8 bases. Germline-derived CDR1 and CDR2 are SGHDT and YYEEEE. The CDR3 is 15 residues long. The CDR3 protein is CASSLGTGNRNGQFF. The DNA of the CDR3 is TGTGCCAGCAGCTTGGGGACAGGGAATCGTAATGGGCAGTTCTTC. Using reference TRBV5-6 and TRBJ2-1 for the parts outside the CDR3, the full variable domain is DAGVTQSPTHLIKTRGQQVTLRCSPKSGHDTVSWYQQALGQGPQFIFQYYEEEERQRGNFPDRFSGHQFPNYSSELNVNALLLGDSALYLCASSLGTGNRNGQFFGPGTRLTVL.

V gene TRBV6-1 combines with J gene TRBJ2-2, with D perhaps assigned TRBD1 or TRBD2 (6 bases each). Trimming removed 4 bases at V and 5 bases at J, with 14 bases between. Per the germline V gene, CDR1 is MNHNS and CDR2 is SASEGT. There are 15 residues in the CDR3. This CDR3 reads CASSVGRGETGELFF. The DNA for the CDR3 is TGTGCCAGCAGTGTTGGTAGGGGGGAAACCGGGGAGCTGTTTTTT.

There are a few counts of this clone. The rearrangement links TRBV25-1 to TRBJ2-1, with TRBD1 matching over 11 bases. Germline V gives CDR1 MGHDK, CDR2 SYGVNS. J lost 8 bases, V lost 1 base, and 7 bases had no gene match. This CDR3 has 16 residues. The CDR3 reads CASSELGTGGIDEQFF. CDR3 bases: TGTGCCAGCAGTGAATTGGGGACAGGGGGGATCGATGAGCAGTTCTTC.

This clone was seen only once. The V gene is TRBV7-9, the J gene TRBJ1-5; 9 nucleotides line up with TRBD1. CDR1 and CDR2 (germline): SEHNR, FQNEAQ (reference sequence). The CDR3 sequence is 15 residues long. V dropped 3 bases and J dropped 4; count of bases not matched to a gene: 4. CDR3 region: CASSFGTGTNQPQHF. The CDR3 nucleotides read TGTGCCAGCAGCTTCGGGACAGGGACAAATCAGCCCCAGCATTTT.

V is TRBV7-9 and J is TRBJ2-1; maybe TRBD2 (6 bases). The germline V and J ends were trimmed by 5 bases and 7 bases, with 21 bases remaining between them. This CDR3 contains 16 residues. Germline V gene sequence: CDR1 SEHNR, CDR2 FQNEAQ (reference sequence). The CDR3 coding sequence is TGTGCCAGCAGCATACCCACGCTAGCGACGAGGAATGAGCAGTTCTTC. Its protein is CASSIPTLATRNEQFF.